This T cell receptor beta chain was found in a study of CD8 T cells in Susac syndrome. V was cut by 3 bases and J by 7 bases, with 12 bases left in between. The CDR3 is 13 residues long. With random hexamers, roughly 0.45 to 1 ug RNA was reverse transcribed. Multiplex PCR with immunoSEQ amplified the TCR beta CDR3 across 54 Vbeta and 13 Jbeta. MiXCR was run by TCRdb on the immunoSEQ multiplex PCR reads, yielding one entry per CDR3 protein. The sample lists just over 300,000 distinct CDR3 sequences, roughly 94% occurring once. TCR beta from blood CD8+ and CD4+ T cells was sequenced. The patients who served as multiple sclerosis controls were treatment-naive and had stable or active relapsing-remitting disease that fulfilled the revised McDonald criteria. Purification of the CD8+ and CD4+ T cells relied on negative isolation, and TEMRA cells underwent FACS enrichment.

The receptor was isolated from a human donor with multiple sclerosis. The chain links TRBV23-1 to TRBJ1-1; D might be TRBD1 (5 bases). Being an ORF, TRBV23-1 has a function that is uncertain. The material sequenced was CD4+ T cells from PBMCs. CDR3 DNA: TGCGCCAGCAGTCACGGGGACGGGGGTGAAGCTTTCTTT. Encoded protein: CASSHGDGGEAFF.